One and the same sample provided the 9 T cell receptor beta chains below, sequenced in a study of cytomegalovirus exposure and HLA in healthy donors. The study ran its PCR with 60 Vbeta and 13 Jbeta primers. This table comes from immunoSEQ multiplex PCR, and its TCRdb copy is limited to in-frame clones, with some not included. Recorded for this sample: over 100,000 clones. Sequencing was performed on PBMCs. Receptor source: a middle-aged man in good health and CMV-seropositive.

The V gene is TRBV15, the J gene TRBJ2-5; 11 bases line up with TRBD1. The V gene end was trimmed by 0 bases and the J gene end by 5 bases; junction bases not matched to a gene: 8. Germline V gene data show CDR1 as LNHNV and CDR2 as YYDKDF (reference sequence). The CDR3 is 17 residues long. CDR3 DNA: TGTGCCACCAGCAGAGATATCCCGGGACAGGGGGACGAGACCCAGTACTTC. Protein: CATSRDIPGQGDETQYF.

The chain links TRBV6-1 to TRBJ2-7; the D is unclear. V gave up 6 bases and J gave up 1 base, with 4 bases separating them. The CDR3 is 11 residues long. Germline V gene lookup returns CDR1 MNHNS and CDR2 SASEGT. The CDR3: CASSQSYEQYF. The CDR3 DNA reads as TGTGCCAGCAGCCAATCCTACGAGCAGTACTTC.

The rearrangement links TRBV7-2 to TRBJ2-7; D remains ambiguous. The CDR3 has 11 residues. The V gene lost 3 bases and the J gene lost 3 bases, with 3 bases spanning the gap. From germline, CDR1 is SGHTA and CDR2 FQGNSA. The chain's CDR3 is CASSFYYEQYF. As DNA, the CDR3 is TGTGCCAGCAGCTTCTACTACGAGCAGTACTTC. The full variable domain, with the rest looked up from reference TRBV7-2 and TRBJ2-7, is GAGVSQSPSNKVTEKGKDVELRCDPISGHTALYWYRQSLGQGLEFLIYFQGNSAPDKSGLPSDRFSAERTGGSVSTLTIQRTQQEDSAVYLCASSFYYEQYFGPGTRLTVT.

The V gene is TRBV30, the J gene TRBJ2-7, with 7 bases fitting TRBD1. The germline CDR1 and CDR2 sequences are GTSNPN and SVGIG (reference sequence). V shed 3 bases, J shed 0 bases, and the junction held 2 bases outside the gene matches. The CDR3 runs 13 residues. The CDR3 nucleotides read TGTGCCTGGAGCCAGGGGGTCTCCTACGAGCAGTACTTC. Protein sequence: CAWSQGVSYEQYF.

The rearrangement joins TRBV20-1 to TRBJ2-5, with D possibly matching TRBD1 (6 bases). CDR3 length: 11 residues. Germline loops: CDR1 DFQATT, CDR2 SNEGSKA (reference sequence). V was shortened by 8 bases and J by 5 bases, with 12 bases between the two germline ends. CDR3 in DNA: TGCAGTCTGGGGGCCCGGGAGACCCAGTACTTC. This codes for CSLGARETQYF.

The chain recombines TRBV5-1 with TRBJ2-7; D perhaps matches TRBD1 (6 bases). Trimming left V 3 bases short and J 2 bases short, with 12 bases between. Looked up from germline, CDR1 is SGHRS and CDR2 is YFSETQ. There are 14 residues in the CDR3. The CDR3 is CASSWDGGAYEQYF. The CDR3 coding sequence is TGCGCCAGCAGCTGGGATGGGGGCGCCTACGAGCAGTACTTC.

The V call is TRBV6-5, the J call TRBJ2-5; 8 nucleotides match TRBD1. Losses at the gene ends were 0 bases for V and 2 bases for J; bases not matched to a gene: 2. This CDR3 is 15 amino acids long. Germline-derived CDR1 and CDR2 are MNHEY and SVGAGI. The DNA of the CDR3 is TGTGCCAGCAGTTACTCTTGGACAGGGCAAGAGACCCAGTACTTC. This translates into CASSYSWTGQETQYF.

This chain uses TRBV19 with TRBJ2-7, with D possibly being TRBD2 (5 bases). The V end lost 1 base, the J end lost 1 base, and 11 bases lay between the germline ends. The CDR3 has 15 amino acids. CDR1 and CDR2 (germline): LNHDA, SQIVND (reference sequence). This CDR3 is CASSIGIRESYEQYF. The CDR3 DNA is TGTGCCAGTAGTATAGGAATCCGGGAATCCTACGAGCAGTACTTC. The full variable domain, completed using reference TRBV19 and TRBJ2-7, is DGGITQSPKYLFRKEGQNVTLSCEQNLNHDAMYWYRQDPGQGLRLIYYSQIVNDFQKGDIAEGYSVSREKKESFPLTVTSAQKNPTAFYLCASSIGIRESYEQYFGPGTRLTVT.

The V gene is TRBV7-9, the J gene TRBJ2-7; D remains ambiguous. Trimming left V 3 bases short and J 3 bases short, with 9 bases between. Looked up from germline, CDR1 is SEHNR and CDR2 is FQNEAQ (reference sequence). This CDR3 contains 13 residues. The CDR3 coding sequence is TGTGCCAGCAGCTTCCCAGACAACTACGAGCAGTACTTC. Translated: CASSFPDNYEQYF.